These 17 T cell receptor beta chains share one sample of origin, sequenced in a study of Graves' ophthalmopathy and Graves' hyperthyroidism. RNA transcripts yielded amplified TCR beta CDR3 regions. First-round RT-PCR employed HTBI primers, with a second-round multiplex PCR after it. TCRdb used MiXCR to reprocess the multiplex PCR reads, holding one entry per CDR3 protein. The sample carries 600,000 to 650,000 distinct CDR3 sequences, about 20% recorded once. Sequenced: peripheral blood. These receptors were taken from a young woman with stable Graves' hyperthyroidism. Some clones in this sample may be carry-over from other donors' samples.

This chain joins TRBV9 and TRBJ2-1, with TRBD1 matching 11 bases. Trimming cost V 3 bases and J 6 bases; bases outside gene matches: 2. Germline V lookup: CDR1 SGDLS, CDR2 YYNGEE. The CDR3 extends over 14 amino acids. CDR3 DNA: TGTGCCAGCAGCGACGGGACAGGGGGCAATGAGCAGTTCTTC. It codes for CASSDGTGGNEQFF.

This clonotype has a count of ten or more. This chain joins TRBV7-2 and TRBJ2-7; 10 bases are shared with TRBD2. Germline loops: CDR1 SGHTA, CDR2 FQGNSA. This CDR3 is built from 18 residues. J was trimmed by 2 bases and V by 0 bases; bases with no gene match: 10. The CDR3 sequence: CASSLARTTSGDPYEQYF. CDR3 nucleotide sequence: TGTGCCAGCAGCTTAGCCCGCACAACTAGCGGGGATCCCTACGAGCAGTACTTC.

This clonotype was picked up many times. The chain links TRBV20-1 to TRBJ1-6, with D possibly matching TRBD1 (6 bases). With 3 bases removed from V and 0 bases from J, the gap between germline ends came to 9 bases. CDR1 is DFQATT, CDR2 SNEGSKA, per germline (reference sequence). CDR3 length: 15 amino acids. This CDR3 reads CSARGASSYNSPLHF. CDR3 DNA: TGCAGTGCTAGGGGGGCCAGCTCCTATAATTCACCCCTCCACTTT.

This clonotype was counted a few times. The chain's CDR3 is CASSPFPRDRRRDGELFF. DNA for the CDR3: TGTGCCAGCAGTCCTTTCCCGCGGGACAGGAGACGGGACGGGGAGCTGTTTTTT. V and J are TRBV6-2 or TRBV6-3 and TRBJ2-2; the match to TRBD1 covers 8 bases. The CDR3 is made up of 18 amino acids. The trim removed 5 bases at V and 7 bases at J, leaving 18 bases unmatched. Germline V gene sequence: CDR1 MNHEY, CDR2 SVGEGT.

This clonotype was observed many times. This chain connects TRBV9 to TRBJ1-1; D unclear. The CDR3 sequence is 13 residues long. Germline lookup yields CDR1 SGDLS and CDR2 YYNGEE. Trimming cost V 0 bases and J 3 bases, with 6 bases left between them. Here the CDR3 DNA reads TGTGCCAGCAGCGTAGTAAGGGACACTGAAGCTTTCTTT. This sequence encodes CASSVVRDTEAFF. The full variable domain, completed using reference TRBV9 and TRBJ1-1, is DSGVTQTPKHLITATGQRVTLRCSPRSGDLSVYWYQQSLDQGLQFLIQYYNGEERAKGNILERFSAQQFPDLHSELNLSSLELGDSALYFCASSVVRDTEAFFGQGTRLTVV.

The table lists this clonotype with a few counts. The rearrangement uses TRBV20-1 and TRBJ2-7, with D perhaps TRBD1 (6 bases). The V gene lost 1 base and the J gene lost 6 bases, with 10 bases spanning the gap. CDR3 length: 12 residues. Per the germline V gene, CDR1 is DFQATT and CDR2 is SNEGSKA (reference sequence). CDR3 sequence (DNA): TGCAGTGCTAGAGCCGGGACAATCGAGCAGTACTTC. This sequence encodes CSARAGTIEQYF.

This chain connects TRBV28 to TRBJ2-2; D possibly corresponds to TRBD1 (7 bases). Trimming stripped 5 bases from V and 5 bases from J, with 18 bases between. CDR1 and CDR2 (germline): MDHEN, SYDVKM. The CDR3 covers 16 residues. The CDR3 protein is CASSPGSQGVTGELFF. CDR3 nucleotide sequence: TGTGCCAGCAGTCCCGGGAGTCAGGGGGTGACCGGGGAGCTGTTTTTT. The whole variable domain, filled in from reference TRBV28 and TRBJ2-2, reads DVKVTQSSRYLVKRTGEKVFLECVQDMDHENMFWYRQDPGLGLRLIYFSYDVKMKEKGDIPEGYSVSREKKERFSLILESASTNQTSMYLCASSPGSQGVTGELFFGEGSRLTVL.

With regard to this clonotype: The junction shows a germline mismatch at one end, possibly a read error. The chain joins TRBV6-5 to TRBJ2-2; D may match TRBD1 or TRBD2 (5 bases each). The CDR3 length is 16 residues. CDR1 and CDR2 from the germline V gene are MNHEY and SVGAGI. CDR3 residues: CASSYSDTIGTGDLFF. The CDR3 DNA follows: TGTGCCAGCAGTTACTCGGACACTATCGGGACCGGGGATCTGTTTTTT.

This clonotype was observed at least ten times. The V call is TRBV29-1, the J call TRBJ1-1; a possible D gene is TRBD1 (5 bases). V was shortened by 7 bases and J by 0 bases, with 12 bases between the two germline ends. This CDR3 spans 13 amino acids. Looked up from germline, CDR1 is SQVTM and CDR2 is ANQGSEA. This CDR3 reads CSANRNMNTEAFF. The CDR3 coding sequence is TGCAGCGCTAACAGGAACATGAACACTGAAGCTTTCTTT. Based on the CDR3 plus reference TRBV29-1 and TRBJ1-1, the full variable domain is SAVISQKPSRDICQRGTSLTIQCQVDSQVTMMFWYRQQPGQSLTLIATANQGSEATYESGFVIDKFPISRPNLTFSTLTVSNMSPEDSSIYLCSANRNMNTEAFFGQGTRLTVV.

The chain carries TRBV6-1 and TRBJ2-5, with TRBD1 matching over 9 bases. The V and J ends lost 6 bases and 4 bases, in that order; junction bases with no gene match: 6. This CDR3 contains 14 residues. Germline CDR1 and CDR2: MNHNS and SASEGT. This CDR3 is CASSRQGVVETQYF. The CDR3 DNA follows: TGTGCCAGCAGCAGACAGGGGGTGGTAGAGACCCAGTACTTC.

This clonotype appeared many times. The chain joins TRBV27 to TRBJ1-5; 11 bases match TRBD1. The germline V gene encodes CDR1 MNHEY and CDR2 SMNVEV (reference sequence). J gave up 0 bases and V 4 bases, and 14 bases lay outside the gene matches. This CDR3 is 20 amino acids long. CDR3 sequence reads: CASSSKTWTGGELSNQPQHF. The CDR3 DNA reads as TGTGCCAGCAGTTCAAAAACTTGGACAGGGGGCGAACTTAGCAATCAGCCCCAGCATTTT.

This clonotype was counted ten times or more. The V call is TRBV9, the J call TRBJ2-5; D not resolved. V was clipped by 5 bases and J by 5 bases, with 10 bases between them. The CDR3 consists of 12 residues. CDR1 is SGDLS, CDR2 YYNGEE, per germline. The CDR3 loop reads CASSGVGETQYF. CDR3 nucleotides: TGTGCCAGCAGTGGGGTAGGGGAGACCCAGTACTTC.

The CDR3 is CASSDRAGNSGNTIYF. In DNA form, the CDR3 reads TGTGCCAGCAGCGACCGGGCGGGGAACTCTGGAAACACCATATATTTT. The genes are TRBV12-3 or TRBV12-4 and TRBJ1-3; unclear D gene. V was shortened by 6 bases and J by 0 bases, with 15 bases between the two germline ends. This CDR3 has 16 residues.

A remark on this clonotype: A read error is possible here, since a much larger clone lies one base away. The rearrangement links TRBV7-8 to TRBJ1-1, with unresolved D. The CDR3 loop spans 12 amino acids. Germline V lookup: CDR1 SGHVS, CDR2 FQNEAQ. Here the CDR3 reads CASSLEGHEACF. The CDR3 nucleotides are TGTGCCAGCAGCTTAGAAGGGCATGAAGCTTGCTTT.

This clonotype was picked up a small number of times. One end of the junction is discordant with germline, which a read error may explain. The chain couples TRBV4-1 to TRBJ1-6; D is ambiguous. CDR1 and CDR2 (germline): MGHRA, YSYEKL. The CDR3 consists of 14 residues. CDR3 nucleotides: TGCGCCAGCAGCCAAGCCCAGACGGGTTCACACCTCCACTTT. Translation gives CASSQAQTGSHLHF.

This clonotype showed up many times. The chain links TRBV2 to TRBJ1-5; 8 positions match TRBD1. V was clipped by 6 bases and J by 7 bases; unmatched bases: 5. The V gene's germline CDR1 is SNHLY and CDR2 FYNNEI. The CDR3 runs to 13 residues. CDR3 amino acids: CASRETGEQPQHF. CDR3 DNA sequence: TGTGCCAGCAGAGAGACAGGGGAACAGCCCCAGCATTTT. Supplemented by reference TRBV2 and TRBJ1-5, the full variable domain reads EPEVTQTPSHQVTQMGQEVILRCVPISNHLYFYWYRQILGQKVEFLVSFYNNEISEKSEIFDDQFSVERPDGSNFTLKIRSTKLEDSAMYFCASRETGEQPQHFGDGTRLSIL.

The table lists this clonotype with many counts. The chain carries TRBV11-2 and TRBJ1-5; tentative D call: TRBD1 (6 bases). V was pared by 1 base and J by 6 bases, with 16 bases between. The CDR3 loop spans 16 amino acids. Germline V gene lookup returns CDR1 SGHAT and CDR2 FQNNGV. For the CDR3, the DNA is TGTGCCAGCAGCTTAGTGAACAGGGTACTAGGTCAGCCCCAGCATTTT. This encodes CASSLVNRVLGQPQHF.